The next 13 T cell receptor beta chains were all read from a single sample in a study of blood T cell repertoires in COVID-19. Here immunoSEQ multiplex PCR was the method, and the copy in TCRdb shows in-frame clones only, minus some. The sample holds approximately 92,000 clones, 80% to 85% seen once. The specimen sequenced was peripheral blood. These receptors all come from a man between 65 and 80 years old with active or convalescent COVID-19.

V gene TRBV28 combines with J gene TRBJ1-6, with D perhaps TRBD1 (6 bases). Germline values: CDR1 MDHEN, CDR2 SYDVKM. The CDR3 is 14 residues long. Between the trimmed V and J ends, which lost 6 bases and 4 bases, there was a span of 10 bases. CDR3 sequence (DNA): TGTGCCAGCAGACAGACAGGATATAATTCACCCCTCCACTTT. It yields the protein CASRQTGYNSPLHF.

The chain carries TRBV7-2 and TRBJ1-2; 8 nucleotides line up with TRBD1. The CDR3 is 14 residues long. The V segment lost 2 bases and the J segment 6 bases; nucleotides outside the gene matches: 5. Germline-derived CDR1 and CDR2 are SGHTA and FQGNSA. The CDR3 DNA sequence: TGTGCCAGCAGCTTAATGGGACAGGCTCATGGCTACACCTTC. Its translation is CASSLMGQAHGYTF. The full variable domain, its missing parts supplied by reference TRBV7-2 and TRBJ1-2, is GAGVSQSPSNKVTEKGKDVELRCDPISGHTALYWYRQSLGQGLEFLIYFQGNSAPDKSGLPSDRFSAERTGGSVSTLTIQRTQQEDSAVYLCASSLMGQAHGYTFGSGTRLTVV.

This clone occurred a few times. V and J are TRBV4-1 and TRBJ1-2; D is unclear. CDR3 length: 14 amino acids. The V and J ends lost 1 base and 8 bases respectively, with 14 bases between them. CDR1 and CDR2 from the germline V gene are MGHRA and YSYEKL. CDR3 nucleotide sequence: TGCGCCAGCAGCCAAGGAGTCCCCGTATTCGGCTACACCTTC. Protein: CASSQGVPVFGYTF.

This chain uses TRBV18 with TRBJ2-2, with a weak D call TRBD2 (6 bases). Trimming shortened V by 3 bases and J by 2 bases, and 13 bases separated the two germline ends. CDR1 and CDR2 from the germline V gene are KGHSH and LQKENI. This CDR3 contains 16 residues. The CDR3 here is CASSPMGLPNTGELFF. The CDR3 DNA follows: TGTGCCAGCTCACCCATGGGACTTCCTAACACCGGGGAGCTGTTTTTT.

This clone was seen only once. The chain couples TRBV5-1 to TRBJ2-1, with D unclear. Germline V gene lookup returns CDR1 SGHRS and CDR2 YFSETQ. Trimming removed 0 bases at V and 1 base at J, with 11 bases between. There are 16 residues in the CDR3. CDR3 in amino acids: CASSLGAEPSYNEQFF. DNA for the CDR3: TGCGCCAGCAGCTTGGGGGCAGAACCGTCCTACAATGAGCAGTTCTTC.

CDR3 coding DNA: TGTGCCAGCAGCGAGGGGGGCGCGGGAGTCTCACCCCTCCACTTT. Residues: CASSEGGAGVSPLHF. This chain links TRBV7-6 with TRBJ1-6; weak D call: TRBD1 (6 bases). V lost 5 bases and J lost 10, with 18 bases in between. Germline V gene data show CDR1 as SGHVS and CDR2 as FNYEAQ. The CDR3 covers 15 residues.

The rearrangement joins TRBV19 to TRBJ2-2; 10 bases map to TRBD1. The germline V gene has CDR1 LNHDA and CDR2 SQIVND (reference sequence). V trimming: 6 bases; J trimming: 0 bases; junction bases outside the gene matches: 4. This CDR3 has 16 residues. The CDR3 bases are TGTGCCAGTAGCCGACAGGGGGCGTCGAACACCGGGGAGCTGTTTTTT. This translates into CASSRQGASNTGELFF.

This chain connects TRBV5-1 to TRBJ2-3, with a possible D match to TRBD2 (6 bases). Per the germline V gene, CDR1 is SGHRS and CDR2 is YFSETQ. V was cut by 0 bases and J by 0 bases, with 11 bases left in between. The CDR3 is made up of 16 amino acids. In DNA form, the CDR3 reads TGCGCCAGCAGCTTGGTGGGGGGTTCGAGCACAGATACGCAGTATTTT. Translating gives CASSLVGGSSTDTQYF. The full variable domain, in which reference TRBV5-1 and TRBJ2-3 provide the parts outside the CDR3, is KAGVTQTPRYLIKTRGQQVTLSCSPISGHRSVSWYQQTPGQGLQFLFEYFSETQRNKGNFPGRFSGRQFSNSRSEMNVSTLELGDSALYLCASSLVGGSSTDTQYFGPGTRLTVL.

The rearrangement joins TRBV7-2 to TRBJ2-2; D remains ambiguous. Trimming removed 6 bases at V and 0 bases at J, with 8 bases between. The CDR3 spans 14 residues. The germline gives CDR1 SGHTA, CDR2 FQGNSA. CDR3 loop: CASSQATNTGELFF. CDR3 nucleotide sequence: TGTGCCAGCAGTCAAGCCACGAACACCGGGGAGCTGTTTTTT.

This clone occurred once. The chain carries TRBV3-1 (or the pseudogene TRBV3-2) and TRBJ2-5, with TRBD2 matching 11 bases. Germline trimming cut 7 bases from V and 4 bases from J; bases unmatched to any gene: 11. The CDR3 runs 16 residues. Germline values: CDR1 LGHDT, CDR2 YNNKEL (reference sequence). DNA for the CDR3: TGTGCCAGCAACCCTGGTAGCGGGGGGGCCGGAGAGACCCAGTACTTC. Protein product: CASNPGSGGAGETQYF.

This clone showed up just a few times. The chain employs TRBV6-2 or TRBV6-3 and TRBJ1-6, with 8 bases lining up with TRBD1. The CDR3 consists of 16 residues. Germline trimming cut 3 bases from V and 7 bases from J; bases unmatched to any gene: 8. CDR1 and CDR2 (germline): MNHEY, SVGEGT. DNA of the CDR3: TGTGCCAGCAGTTATTCGGACAGGGCTCGGAATTCACCCCTCCACTTT. It encodes CASSYSDRARNSPLHF.

This chain uses TRBV6-2 or TRBV6-3 with TRBJ2-2; D possibly corresponds to TRBD2 (6 bases). With 2 bases removed from V and 3 bases from J, the gap between germline ends came to 16 bases. Germline values: CDR1 MNHEY, CDR2 SVGEGT. The CDR3 extends over 17 amino acids. The CDR3 coding sequence is TGTGCCAGCAGTTACGCAGGAGGGGTTGGATACACCGGGGAGCTGTTTTTT. As protein: CASSYAGGVGYTGELFF.

The chain links TRBV29-1 to TRBJ2-3; 9 bases map to TRBD2. Germline trimming cut 6 bases from V and 2 bases from J; bases unmatched to any gene: 12. This CDR3 is built from 16 residues. Germline V gene lookup returns CDR1 SQVTM and CDR2 ANQGSEA. CDR3 residues: CSVGDQTSGSTDTQYF. The DNA of the CDR3 is TGCAGCGTGGGGGATCAGACTAGCGGCTCCACAGATACGCAGTATTTT.